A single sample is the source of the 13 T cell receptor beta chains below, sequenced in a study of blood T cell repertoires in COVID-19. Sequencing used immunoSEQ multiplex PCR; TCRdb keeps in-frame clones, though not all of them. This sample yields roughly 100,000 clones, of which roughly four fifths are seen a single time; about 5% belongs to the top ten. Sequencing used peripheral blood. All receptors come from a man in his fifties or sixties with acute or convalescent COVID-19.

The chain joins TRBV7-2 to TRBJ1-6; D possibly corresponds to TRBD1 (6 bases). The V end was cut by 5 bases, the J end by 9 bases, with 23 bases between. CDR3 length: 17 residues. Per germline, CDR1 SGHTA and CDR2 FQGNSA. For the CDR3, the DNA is TGTGCCAGCAGCCCCCTGGCCCAGACAGGCCGGGGTTCACCCCTCCACTTT. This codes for CASSPLAQTGRGSPLHF.

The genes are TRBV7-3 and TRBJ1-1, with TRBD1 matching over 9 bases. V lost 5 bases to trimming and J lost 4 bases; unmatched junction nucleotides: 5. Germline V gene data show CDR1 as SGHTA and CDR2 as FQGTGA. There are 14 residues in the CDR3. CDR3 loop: CASSEQGAATEAFF. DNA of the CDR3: TGTGCCAGCAGCGAACAGGGGGCGGCCACTGAAGCTTTCTTT.

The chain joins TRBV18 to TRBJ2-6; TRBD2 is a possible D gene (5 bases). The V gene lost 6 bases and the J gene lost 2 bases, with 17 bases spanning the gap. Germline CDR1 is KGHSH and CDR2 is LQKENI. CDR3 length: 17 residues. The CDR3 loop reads CASSLSLLRAGANVLTF. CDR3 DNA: TGTGCCAGCTCGCTCTCCCTACTGAGGGCTGGGGCCAACGTCCTGACTTTC. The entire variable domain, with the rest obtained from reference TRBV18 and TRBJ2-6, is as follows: NAGVMQNPRHLVRRRGQEARLRCSPMKGHSHVYWYRQLPEEGLKFMVYLQKENIIDESGMPKERFSAEFPKEGPSILRIQQVVRGDSAAYFCASSLSLLRAGANVLTFGAGSRLTVL.

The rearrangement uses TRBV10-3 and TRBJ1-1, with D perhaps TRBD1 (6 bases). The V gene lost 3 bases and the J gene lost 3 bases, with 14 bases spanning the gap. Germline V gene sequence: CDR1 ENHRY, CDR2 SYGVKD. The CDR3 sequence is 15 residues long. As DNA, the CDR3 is TGTGCCATCAGTGAAAGGCAGGGGTGGGACACTGAAGCTTTCTTT. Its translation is CAISERQGWDTEAFF.

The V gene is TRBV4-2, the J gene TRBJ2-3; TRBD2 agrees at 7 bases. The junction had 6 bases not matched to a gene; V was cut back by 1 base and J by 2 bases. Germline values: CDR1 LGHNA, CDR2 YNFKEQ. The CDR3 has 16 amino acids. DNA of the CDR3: TGTGCCAGCAGCCAAGCAGCGGGGACCTTCACAGATACGCAGTATTTT. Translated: CASSQAAGTFTDTQYF.

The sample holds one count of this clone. CDR3 DNA sequence: TGTGCCAGCAGCGTAGGTGCCGGGAGTGGAAACACCATATATTTT. Its translation is CASSVGAGSGNTIYF. The V call is TRBV9, the J call TRBJ1-3, with D hard to call. Germline V gene lookup returns CDR1 SGDLS and CDR2 YYNGEE. The CDR3 consists of 15 residues. V was trimmed by 0 bases and J by 3 bases, leaving 10 bases between them.

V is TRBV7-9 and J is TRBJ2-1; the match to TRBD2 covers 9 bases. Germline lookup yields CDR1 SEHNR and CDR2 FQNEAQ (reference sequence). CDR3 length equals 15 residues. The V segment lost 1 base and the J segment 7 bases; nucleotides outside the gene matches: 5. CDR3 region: CASSLGLAGPNEQFF. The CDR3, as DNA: TGTGCCAGCAGCTTAGGCCTAGCGGGACCGAATGAGCAGTTCTTC.

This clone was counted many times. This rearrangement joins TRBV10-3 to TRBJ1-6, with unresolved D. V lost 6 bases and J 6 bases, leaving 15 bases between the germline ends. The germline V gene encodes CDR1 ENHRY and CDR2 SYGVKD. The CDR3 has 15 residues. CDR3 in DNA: TGTGCCATCAGGGGCAGTCCCATTCTTAATTCACCCCTCCACTTT. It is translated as CAIRGSPILNSPLHF.

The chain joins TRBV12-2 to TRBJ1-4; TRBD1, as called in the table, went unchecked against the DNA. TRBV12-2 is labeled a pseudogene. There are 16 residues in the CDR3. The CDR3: CASRSLDTYQGEKLFF. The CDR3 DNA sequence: TGTGCAAGTCGCTCTCTCGACACGTATCAGGGTGAAAAACTGTTTTTT.

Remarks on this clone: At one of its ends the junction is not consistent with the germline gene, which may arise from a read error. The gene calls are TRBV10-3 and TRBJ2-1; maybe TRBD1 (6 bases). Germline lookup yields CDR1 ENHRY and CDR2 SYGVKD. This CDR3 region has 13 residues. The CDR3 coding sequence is TGTGCCGTCAGGGGCAGCTCCTACAATGAGCAGTTCTTC. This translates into CAVRGSSYNEQFF.

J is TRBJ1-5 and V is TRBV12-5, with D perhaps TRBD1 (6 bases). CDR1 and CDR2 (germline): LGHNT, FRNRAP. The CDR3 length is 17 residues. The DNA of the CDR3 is TGTGCAACCTCAGGAGGCCCCACAGGGCATAGCAATCAGCCCCAGCATTTT. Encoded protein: CATSGGPTGHSNQPQHF.

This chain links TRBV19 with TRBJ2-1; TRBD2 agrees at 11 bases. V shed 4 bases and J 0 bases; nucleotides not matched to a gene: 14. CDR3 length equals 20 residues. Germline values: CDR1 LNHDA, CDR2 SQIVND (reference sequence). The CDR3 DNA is TGTGCCAGTAGTACTGCTCCCGGGACTAGCGGACTGAGCTCCTACAATGAGCAGTTCTTC. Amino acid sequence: CASSTAPGTSGLSSYNEQFF.

The CDR3 coding sequence is TGCGCCAGCAATCCAGGAGGTTTCCAAGAGACCCAGTACTTC. Protein: CASNPGGFQETQYF. The rearrangement joins TRBV5-1 to TRBJ2-5, with a possible D match to TRBD2 (5 bases). The germline CDR1 and CDR2 sequences are SGHRS and YFSETQ. Trimming took 6 bases from V and 1 from J, leaving 13 bases between them. This CDR3 contains 14 residues.